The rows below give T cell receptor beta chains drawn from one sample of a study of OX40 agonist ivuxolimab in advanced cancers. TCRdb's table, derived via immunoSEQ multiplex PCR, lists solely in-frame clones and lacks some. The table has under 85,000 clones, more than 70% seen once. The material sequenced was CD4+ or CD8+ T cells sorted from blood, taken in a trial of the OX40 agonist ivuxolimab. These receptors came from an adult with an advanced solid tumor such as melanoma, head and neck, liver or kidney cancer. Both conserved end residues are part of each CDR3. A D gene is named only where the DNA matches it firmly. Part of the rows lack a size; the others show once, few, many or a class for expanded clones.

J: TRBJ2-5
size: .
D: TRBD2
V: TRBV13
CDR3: CASSLLAGGPRYETQYF
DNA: TGTGCCAGCAGCCTTCTAGCGGGGGGGCCGAGGTACGAGACCCAGTACTTC

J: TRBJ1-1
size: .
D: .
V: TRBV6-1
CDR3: CASSELGQGSEAFF
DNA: TGTGCCAGCAGTGAATTGGGGCAGGGGTCTGAAGCTTTCTTT

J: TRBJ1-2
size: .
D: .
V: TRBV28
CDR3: CATGNPLVYGYTF
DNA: TGTGCCACCGGGAACCCCCTAGTGTATGGCTACACCTTC

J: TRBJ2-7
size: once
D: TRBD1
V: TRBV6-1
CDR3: CASSERDRTYEQYF
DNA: TGTGCCAGCAGTGAAAGGGACAGAACCTACGAGCAGTACTTC

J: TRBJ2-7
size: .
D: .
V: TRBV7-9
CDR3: CASSLEWAEQYF
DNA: TGTGCCAGCAGCTTAGAATGGGCCGAGCAGTACTTC

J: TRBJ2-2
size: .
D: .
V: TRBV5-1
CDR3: CASSLRQVATGELFF
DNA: TGCGCCAGCAGCTTGCGACAGGTAGCAACCGGGGAGCTGTTTTTT

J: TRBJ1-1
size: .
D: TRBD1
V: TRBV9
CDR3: CASSAGQGGTEAFF
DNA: TGTGCCAGCAGCGCGGGACAGGGGGGCACTGAAGCTTTCTTT

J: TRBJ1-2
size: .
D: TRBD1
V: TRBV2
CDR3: CASRGQGLLEGYTF
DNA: TGTGCCAGCAGGGGACAGGGATTGCTAGAAGGCTACACCTTC

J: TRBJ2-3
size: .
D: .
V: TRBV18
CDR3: CASSISSTDTQYF
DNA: TGTGCCAGCTCAATCTCTAGCACAGATACGCAGTATTTT

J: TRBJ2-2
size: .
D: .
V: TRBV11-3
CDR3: CASSPGGGAGELFF
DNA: TGTGCCAGCAGCCCGGGAGGGGGCGCCGGGGAGCTGTTTTTT

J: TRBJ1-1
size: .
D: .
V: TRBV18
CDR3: CASSPSGQGEAFF
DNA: TGTGCCAGCTCACCCTCAGGGCAGGGTGAAGCTTTCTTT

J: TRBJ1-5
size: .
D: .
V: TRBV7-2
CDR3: CASSLGRGQPQHF
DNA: TGTGCCAGCAGCTTAGGGCGGGGTCAGCCCCAGCATTTT

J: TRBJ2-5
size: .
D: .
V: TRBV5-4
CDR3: CASSLAGDQETQYF
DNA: TGTGCCAGCAGCTTGGCCGGGGACCAAGAGACCCAGTACTTC

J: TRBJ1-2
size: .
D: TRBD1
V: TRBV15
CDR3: CATTDLPGQGYYGYTF
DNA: TGTGCCACCACCGATCTTCCGGGACAGGGGTACTATGGCTACACCTTC

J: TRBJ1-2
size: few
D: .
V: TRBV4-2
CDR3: CASSQAGTNNYGYTF
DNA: TGTGCCAGCAGCCAAGCAGGGACAAATAACTATGGCTACACCTTC

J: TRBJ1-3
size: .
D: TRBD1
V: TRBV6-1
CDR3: CASSDRQGSGNTIYF
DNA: TGTGCCAGCAGTGACAGACAGGGGAGTGGAAACACCATATATTTT

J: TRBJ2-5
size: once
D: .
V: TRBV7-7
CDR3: CASSFSSQETQYF
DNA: TGTGCTAGCAGCTTTTCCAGCCAAGAGACCCAGTACTTC

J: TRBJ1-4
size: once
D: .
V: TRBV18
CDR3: CASSPSAGDEKLFF
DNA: TGTGCCAGCTCACCATCGGCAGGGGACGAAAAACTGTTTTTT

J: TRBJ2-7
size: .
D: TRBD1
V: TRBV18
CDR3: CASSTDRAAEQYF
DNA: TGTGCCAGCTCAACAGACAGGGCTGCCGAGCAGTACTTC

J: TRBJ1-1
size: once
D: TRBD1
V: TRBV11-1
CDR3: CASHTRGLNTEAFF
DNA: TGTGCCAGCCATACGAGGGGGCTGAACACTGAAGCTTTCTTT

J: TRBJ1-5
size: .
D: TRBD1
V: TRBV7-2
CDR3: CASSGGTGGAGQPQHF
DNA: TGTGCCAGCAGCGGTGGGACAGGGGGCGCGGGACAGCCCCAGCATTTT

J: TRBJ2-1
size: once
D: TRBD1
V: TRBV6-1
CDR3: CASSERDRANNEQFF
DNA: TGTGCCAGCAGTGAAAGGGACAGGGCCAACAATGAGCAGTTCTTC